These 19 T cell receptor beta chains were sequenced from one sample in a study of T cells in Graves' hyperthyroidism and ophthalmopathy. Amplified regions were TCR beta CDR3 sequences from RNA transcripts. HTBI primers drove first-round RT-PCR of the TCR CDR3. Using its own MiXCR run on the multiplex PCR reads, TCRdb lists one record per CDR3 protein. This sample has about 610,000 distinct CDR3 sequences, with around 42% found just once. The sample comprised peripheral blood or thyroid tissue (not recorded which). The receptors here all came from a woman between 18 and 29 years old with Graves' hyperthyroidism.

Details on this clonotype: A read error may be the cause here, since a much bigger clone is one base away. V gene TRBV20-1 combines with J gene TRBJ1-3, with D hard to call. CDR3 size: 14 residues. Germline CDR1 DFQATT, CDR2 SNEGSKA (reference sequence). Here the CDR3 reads CSASDINSGSTIYF. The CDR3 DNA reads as TGCAGTGCTAGCGACATCAACTCTGGAAGCACCATATATTTT.

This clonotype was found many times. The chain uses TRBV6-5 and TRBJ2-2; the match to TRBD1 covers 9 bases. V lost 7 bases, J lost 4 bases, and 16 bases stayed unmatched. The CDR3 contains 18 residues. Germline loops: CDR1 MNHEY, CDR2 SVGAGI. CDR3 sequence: CASTPYPTGTGITGELFF. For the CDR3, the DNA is TGTGCCAGCACCCCATACCCCACCGGGACAGGGATCACCGGGGAGCTGTTTTTT.

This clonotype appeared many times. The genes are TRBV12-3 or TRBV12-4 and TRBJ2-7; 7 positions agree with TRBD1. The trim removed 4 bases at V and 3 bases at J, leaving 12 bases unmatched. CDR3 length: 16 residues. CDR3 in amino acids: CASSSGDRDLYYEQYF. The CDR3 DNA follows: TGTGCCAGCAGTTCAGGAGACAGGGACCTCTACTACGAGCAGTACTTC.

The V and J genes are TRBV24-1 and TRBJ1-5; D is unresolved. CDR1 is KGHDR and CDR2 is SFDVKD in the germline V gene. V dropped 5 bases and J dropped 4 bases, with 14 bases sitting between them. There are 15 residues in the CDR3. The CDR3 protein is CATSARDGSNQPQHF. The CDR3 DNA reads TGTGCCACCAGTGCTAGAGATGGCTCTAATCAGCCCCAGCATTTT.

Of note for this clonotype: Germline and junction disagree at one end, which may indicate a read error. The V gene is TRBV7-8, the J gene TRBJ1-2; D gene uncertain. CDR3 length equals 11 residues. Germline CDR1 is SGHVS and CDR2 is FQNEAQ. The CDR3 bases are TGTGCCAGCAGCCCTACCTATGGCGACACCTTC. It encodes CASSPTYGDTF.

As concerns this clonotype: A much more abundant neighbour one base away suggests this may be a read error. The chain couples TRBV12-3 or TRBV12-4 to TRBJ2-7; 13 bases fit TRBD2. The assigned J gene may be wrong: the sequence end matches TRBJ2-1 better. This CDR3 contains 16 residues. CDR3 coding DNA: TGTGCCAGCAGCCAATCCACTAGCGGGAGGGTCTACGAGCAGTTCTTC. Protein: CASSQSTSGRVYEQFF.

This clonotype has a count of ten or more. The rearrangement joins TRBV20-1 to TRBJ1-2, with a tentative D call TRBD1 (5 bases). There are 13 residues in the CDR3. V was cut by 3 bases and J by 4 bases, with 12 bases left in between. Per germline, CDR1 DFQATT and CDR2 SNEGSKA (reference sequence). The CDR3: CSARTDYSYGYTF. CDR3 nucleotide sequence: TGCAGTGCTAGGACAGACTATTCCTATGGCTACACCTTC.

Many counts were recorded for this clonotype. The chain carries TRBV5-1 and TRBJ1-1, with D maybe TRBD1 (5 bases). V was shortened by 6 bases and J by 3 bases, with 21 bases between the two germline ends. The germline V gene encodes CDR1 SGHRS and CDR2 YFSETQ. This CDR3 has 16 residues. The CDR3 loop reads CASKRGAERMDTEAFF. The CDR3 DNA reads TGCGCCAGCAAGAGAGGGGCAGAGCGTATGGACACTGAAGCTTTCTTT.

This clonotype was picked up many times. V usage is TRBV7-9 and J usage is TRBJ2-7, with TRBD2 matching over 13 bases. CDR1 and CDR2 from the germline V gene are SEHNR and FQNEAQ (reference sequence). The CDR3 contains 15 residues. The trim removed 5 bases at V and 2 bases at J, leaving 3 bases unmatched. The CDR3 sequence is CASSLTSGRPYEQYF. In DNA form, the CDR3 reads TGTGCCAGCAGCCTGACTAGCGGGAGGCCCTACGAGCAGTACTTC.

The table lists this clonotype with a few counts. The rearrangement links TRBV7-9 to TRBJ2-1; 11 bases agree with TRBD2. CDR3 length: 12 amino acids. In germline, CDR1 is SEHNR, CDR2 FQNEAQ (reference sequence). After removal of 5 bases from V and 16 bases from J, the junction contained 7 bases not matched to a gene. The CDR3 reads CASSLLAGVQFF. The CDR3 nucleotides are TGTGCCAGCAGCCTACTAGCGGGAGTACAATTCTTC.

CDR3 bases: TGCGCCAGCAGCTTTGTCGGGGTCGAGCAGTACTTC. It yields the protein CASSFVGVEQYF. The chain joins TRBV5-1 to TRBJ2-7; D is perhaps TRBD2 (5 bases). Trimming took off 2 bases at V and 6 bases at J, with 9 bases between the two ends. The CDR3 is 12 amino acids. Per germline, CDR1 SGHRS and CDR2 YFSETQ.

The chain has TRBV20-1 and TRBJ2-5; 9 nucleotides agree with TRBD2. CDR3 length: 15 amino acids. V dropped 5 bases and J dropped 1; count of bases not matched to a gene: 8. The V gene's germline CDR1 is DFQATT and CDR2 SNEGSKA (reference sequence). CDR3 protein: CSAPVGGRGQETQYF. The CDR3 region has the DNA TGCAGTGCTCCCGTCGGCGGGAGGGGCCAAGAGACCCAGTACTTC.

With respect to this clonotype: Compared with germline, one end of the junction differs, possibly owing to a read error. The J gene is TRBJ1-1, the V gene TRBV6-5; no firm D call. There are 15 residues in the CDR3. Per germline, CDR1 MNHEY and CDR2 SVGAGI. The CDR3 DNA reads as TGTGCCATCAGTTACTCGTGGTCGTCGGGTCAACAAGCTTTCTTT. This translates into CAISYSWSSGQQAFF.

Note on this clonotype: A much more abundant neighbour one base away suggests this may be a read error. CDR3 DNA sequence: TGTGCCAGCAGCTTGAGATATAGCGGGAGGGGCGAAGAGGCCCAGTACTTC. This codes for CASSLRYSGRGEEAQYF. The chain links TRBV5-8 to TRBJ2-5, with 11 bases identical to TRBD2. This CDR3 has 17 amino acids. Germline lookup yields CDR1 SGHTS and CDR2 YDEGEE.

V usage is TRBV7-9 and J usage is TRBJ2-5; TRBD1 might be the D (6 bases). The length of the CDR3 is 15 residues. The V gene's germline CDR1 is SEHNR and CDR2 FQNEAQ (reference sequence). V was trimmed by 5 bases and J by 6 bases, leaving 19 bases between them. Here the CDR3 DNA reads TGTGCCAGCAGCCAGGGGATGGGAGATGTAAAGACCCAGTACTTC. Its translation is CASSQGMGDVKTQYF.

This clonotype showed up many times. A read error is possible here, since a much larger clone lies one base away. CDR3 amino acids: CASSPDGGQNGELFF. The CDR3 DNA sequence: TGTGCCAGCAGCCCTGACGGGGGGCAGAACGGGGAGCTGTTTTTT. The chain employs TRBV9 and TRBJ2-2; possible D gene TRBD2, 7 bases. V lost 4 bases and J lost 7, with 17 bases in between. The CDR3 totals 15 residues. CDR1 is SGDLS and CDR2 is YYNGEE in the germline V gene.

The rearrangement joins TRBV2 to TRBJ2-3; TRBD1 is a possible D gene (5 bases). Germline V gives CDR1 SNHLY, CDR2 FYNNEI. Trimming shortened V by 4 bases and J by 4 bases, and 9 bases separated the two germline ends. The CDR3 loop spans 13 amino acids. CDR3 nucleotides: TGTGCCAGCAGTGCAGACAGACCAGATACGCAGTATTTT. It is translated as CASSADRPDTQYF.

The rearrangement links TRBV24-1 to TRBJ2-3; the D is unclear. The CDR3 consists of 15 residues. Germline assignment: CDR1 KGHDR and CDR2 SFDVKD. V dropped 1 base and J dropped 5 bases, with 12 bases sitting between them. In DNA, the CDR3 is TGTGCCACCAGTGATTTATACAGTGACCTAGATACGCAGTATTTT. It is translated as CATSDLYSDLDTQYF.

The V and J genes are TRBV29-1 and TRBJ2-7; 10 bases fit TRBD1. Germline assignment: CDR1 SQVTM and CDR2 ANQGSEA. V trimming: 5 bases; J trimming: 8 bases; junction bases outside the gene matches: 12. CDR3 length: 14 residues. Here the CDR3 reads CSVRQGASTGKQYF. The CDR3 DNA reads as TGCAGCGTTAGACAGGGGGCGAGCACCGGGAAGCAGTACTTC.